This T cell receptor beta chain was sequenced for a study of T cell responses to AZD1222 COVID-19 vaccine. Study results and limitations: Repertoire samples came only from after the peak T cell response. The CD4 TCRs associated with vaccination extended across spike and predominated at 160-218 and 743-854. Only 5 or 6 AZD1222 recipients tested seropositive at baseline.

Profiling relied on immunoSEQ multiplex PCR, and the TCRdb table lists in-frame clones only, not all of them. Of tens of thousands of clones listed, roughly 82% were seen once; the top ten hold about 9.5%. As for this clone: Its specificity is not known.

The CDR3 is 13 residues long. Germline-derived CDR1 and CDR2 are KGHDR and SFDVKD. Trimming left V 8 bases short and J 3 bases short, with 9 bases between. This sequence joins TRBV24-1 and TRBJ2-2, with D possibly matching TRBD2 (6 bases). This receptor was taken from an adult in good health. Sequences were derived from peripheral blood, sampled on day 0 of AZD1222 vaccination. CDR3 region: CATMAGHTGELFF. The CDR3 bases are TGTGCCACCATGGCGGGGCACACCGGGGAGCTGTTTTTT.